The source of this TCR beta chain is a study of patients and donors after allogeneic stem cell transplantation. In this sample, this clonotype turned up a few times. Each CDR3 protein gets one entry after TCRdb re-called the RT-PCR reads with MiXCR. Among some 11,000 distinct CDR3 sequences listed, 20% to 25% were seen once. The CDR3 runs to 13 residues. V was shortened by 2 bases and J by 4 bases, with 8 bases between the two germline ends. In germline, CDR1 is LNHDA, CDR2 SQIVND (reference sequence). The chain carries TRBV19 and TRBJ1-1; D not resolved. This TCR was sampled from a human donor who was either an allogeneic HSCT recipient or a stem cell or donor lymphocyte infusion donor (not recorded which). It is not recorded whose cells these are; they may come from a transplant donor. The specimen was blood, either unsorted or a sorted T cell fraction (not recorded which). CDR3 in DNA: TGTGCCAGTAGTATATCCCGAATCACTGAAGCTTTCTTT. It specifies CASSISRITEAFF.